These T cell receptor beta chains were read from a single sample in a study of vaccination effects on CD4 cells after COVID-19. Their antigen targets remain unknown. Only in-frame clones appear in the TCRdb table, and some are missing; sequencing was by immunoSEQ multiplex PCR. The table shows around 45,000 clones, with about three quarters occurring only once. Here the sequenced sample was CD4+ T cells from PBMCs cultured without peptide, taken before COVID-19 vaccination. The receptor set was obtained from a human donor who had a prior SARS-CoV-2 infection. CDR3s include the opening cysteine and the closing phenylalanine or tryptophan. A D gene is named only where the DNA matches it firmly. The size entry is marked missing in some rows and otherwise reads once, few, many or a size class.

D gene: -
J gene: TRBJ1-6
V gene: TRBV11-2
clone size: -
CDR3 protein: CASSLMGGTQNSPLHF
CDR3 DNA: TGTGCCAGCAGCTTAATGGGGGGGACTCAGAATTCACCCCTCCACTTT

D gene: -
J gene: TRBJ2-5
V gene: TRBV7-2
clone size: -
CDR3 protein: CASQYGSEIQYF
CDR3 DNA: TGTGCCAGCCAATACGGGTCCGAAATCCAGTACTTC

D gene: TRBD2
J gene: TRBJ2-1
V gene: TRBV15
clone size: -
CDR3 protein: CATSPRTSGHEQFF
CDR3 DNA: TGTGCCACCAGCCCTCGGACTAGCGGTCATGAGCAGTTCTTC

D gene: -
J gene: TRBJ1-2
V gene: TRBV5-1
clone size: -
CDR3 protein: CASSLGRGNYGYTF
CDR3 DNA: TGCGCCAGCAGCTTGGGTAGGGGGAACTATGGCTACACCTTC

D gene: TRBD1
J gene: TRBJ1-1
V gene: TRBV30
clone size: -
CDR3 protein: CAWSRQGAGTEAFF
CDR3 DNA: TGTGCCTGGAGTCGACAGGGGGCCGGCACTGAAGCTTTCTTT

D gene: TRBD2
J gene: TRBJ2-1
V gene: TRBV7-2
clone size: -
CDR3 protein: CASSAKPTGGEQFF
CDR3 DNA: TGTGCCAGCAGCGCCAAGCCGACGGGAGGAGAGCAGTTCTTC

D gene: -
J gene: TRBJ1-1
V gene: TRBV7-3
clone size: -
CDR3 protein: CASSSAVNTEAFF
CDR3 DNA: TGTGCCAGCAGCTCCGCGGTGAACACTGAAGCTTTCTTT

D gene: TRBD1
J gene: TRBJ1-5
V gene: TRBV14
clone size: -
CDR3 protein: CASSGQEDQPQHF
CDR3 DNA: TGTGCCAGCAGTGGACAGGAGGATCAACCCCAGCATTTT

D gene: -
J gene: TRBJ1-4
V gene: TRBV3-1/TRBV3-2
clone size: few
CDR3 protein: CASSQGWLATSGEKLFF
CDR3 DNA: TGTGCCAGCAGCCAAGGATGGCTGGCGACAAGTGGAGAAAAACTGTTTTTT

D gene: TRBD1
J gene: TRBJ2-1
V gene: TRBV7-2
clone size: -
CDR3 protein: CASSLSVGQAYNEQFF
CDR3 DNA: TGTGCCAGCAGCCTAAGCGTCGGACAGGCGTACAATGAGCAGTTCTTC

D gene: -
J gene: TRBJ2-1
V gene: TRBV9
clone size: -
CDR3 protein: CASSTDIRSYNEQFF
CDR3 DNA: TGTGCCAGCAGCACCGACATACGCTCCTACAATGAGCAGTTCTTC

D gene: -
J gene: TRBJ2-7
V gene: TRBV4-1
clone size: -
CDR3 protein: CASSPVADDYEQYF
CDR3 DNA: TGCGCCAGCAGCCCCGTTGCGGACGACTACGAGCAGTACTTC

D gene: -
J gene: TRBJ2-2
V gene: TRBV19
clone size: -
CDR3 protein: CASSIGGQNTGELFF
CDR3 DNA: TGTGCCAGTAGTATAGGCGGACAGAACACCGGGGAGCTGTTTTTT

D gene: -
J gene: TRBJ2-5
V gene: TRBV5-1
clone size: -
CDR3 protein: CASSYDGETQYF
CDR3 DNA: TGCGCCAGCAGCTATGATGGAGAGACCCAGTACTTC

D gene: -
J gene: TRBJ1-5
V gene: TRBV19
clone size: -
CDR3 protein: CASSKTVSNQPQHF
CDR3 DNA: TGTGCCAGTAGTAAGACGGTTAGCAATCAGCCCCAGCATTTT

D gene: -
J gene: TRBJ1-1
V gene: TRBV11-3
clone size: -
CDR3 protein: CASSLVAGGTEAFF
CDR3 DNA: TGTGCCAGCAGCTTAGTCGCGGGGGGTACTGAAGCTTTCTTT

D gene: -
J gene: TRBJ2-1
V gene: TRBV4-2
clone size: -
CDR3 protein: CASSQEEKGGNNEQFF
CDR3 DNA: TGTGCCAGCAGCCAAGAGGAGAAGGGGGGCAACAATGAGCAGTTCTTC

D gene: -
J gene: TRBJ2-2
V gene: TRBV4-2
clone size: few
CDR3 protein: CASSQVGVTGELFF
CDR3 DNA: TGTGCCAGCAGCCAAGTGGGGGTCACCGGGGAGCTGTTTTTT

D gene: -
J gene: TRBJ1-1
V gene: TRBV5-4
clone size: once
CDR3 protein: CASSWRMNTEAFF
CDR3 DNA: TGTGCCAGCAGCTGGCGAATGAACACTGAAGCTTTCTTT

D gene: TRBD1
J gene: TRBJ1-1
V gene: TRBV11-2
clone size: -
CDR3 protein: CASSLDGTALYAFF
CDR3 DNA: TGTGCCAGCAGCTTAGATGGGACAGCGCTTTACGCTTTCTTT

D gene: TRBD2
J gene: TRBJ2-5
V gene: TRBV7-2
clone size: -
CDR3 protein: CASSLSSGSFGETQYF
CDR3 DNA: TGTGCCAGCAGCTTATCCAGCGGGAGCTTCGGGGAGACCCAGTACTTC

D gene: -
J gene: TRBJ2-5
V gene: TRBV11-1
clone size: -
CDR3 protein: CASSFRLGPQETQYF
CDR3 DNA: TGTGCCAGCAGCTTCCGGCTCGGTCCACAAGAGACCCAGTACTTC

D gene: -
J gene: TRBJ2-5
V gene: TRBV9
clone size: -
CDR3 protein: CASSANLRPGETQYF
CDR3 DNA: TGTGCCAGCAGCGCCAACCTTAGGCCGGGAGAGACCCAGTACTTC

D gene: -
J gene: TRBJ2-5
V gene: TRBV6-5
clone size: -
CDR3 protein: CASRTTLRETQYF
CDR3 DNA: TGTGCCAGCAGGACGACCCTGAGAGAGACCCAGTACTTC

D gene: TRBD2
J gene: TRBJ2-2
V gene: TRBV7-9
clone size: -
CDR3 protein: CASSFSSGRGTGELFF
CDR3 DNA: TGTGCCAGCAGCTTTTCTAGCGGGAGGGGCACCGGGGAGCTGTTTTTT

D gene: TRBD1
J gene: TRBJ1-2
V gene: TRBV6-5
clone size: -
CDR3 protein: CASSYARDRGPYGYTF
CDR3 DNA: TGTGCCAGCAGTTACGCCCGGGACAGGGGACCATATGGCTACACCTTC

D gene: -
J gene: TRBJ1-5
V gene: TRBV9
clone size: -
CDR3 protein: CASSERGGQPQHF
CDR3 DNA: TGTGCCAGCAGCGAGAGGGGGGGCCAGCCCCAGCATTTT

D gene: TRBD1
J gene: TRBJ2-7
V gene: TRBV3-1/TRBV3-2
clone size: once
CDR3 protein: CASSPGTGYYEQYF
CDR3 DNA: TGTGCCAGCAGCCCCGGGACAGGGTACTACGAGCAGTACTTC

D gene: TRBD1
J gene: TRBJ1-5
V gene: TRBV4-2
clone size: -
CDR3 protein: CASSPVPGQGKGNQPQHF
CDR3 DNA: TGTGCCAGCAGCCCCGTCCCGGGACAGGGGAAGGGCAATCAGCCCCAGCATTTT

D gene: TRBD2
J gene: TRBJ2-3
V gene: TRBV11-3
clone size: -
CDR3 protein: CASSLEGLAGGRLAGTDTQYF
CDR3 DNA: TGTGCCAGCAGCTTAGAGGGACTAGCGGGGGGCCGATTGGCTGGCACAGATACGCAGTATTTT

D gene: -
J gene: TRBJ2-5
V gene: TRBV7-6
clone size: few
CDR3 protein: CASSLFAQETQYF
CDR3 DNA: TGTGCCAGCAGCTTATTCGCCCAAGAGACCCAGTACTTC

D gene: -
J gene: TRBJ2-3
V gene: TRBV7-2
clone size: -
CDR3 protein: CASSLGRDGSTDTQYF
CDR3 DNA: TGTGCCAGCAGCTTAGGGCGGGACGGTAGCACAGATACGCAGTATTTT

D gene: TRBD1
J gene: TRBJ2-3
V gene: TRBV5-1
clone size: -
CDR3 protein: CASSSTGGQPTDTQYF
CDR3 DNA: TGCGCCAGCAGCTCCACAGGGGGGCAACCCACAGATACGCAGTATTTT

D gene: -
J gene: TRBJ2-3
V gene: TRBV5-1
clone size: once
CDR3 protein: CASSLDVIQNTDTQYF
CDR3 DNA: TGCGCCAGCAGCTTGGATGTTATCCAAAACACAGATACGCAGTATTTT

D gene: TRBD1
J gene: TRBJ2-3
V gene: TRBV19
clone size: -
CDR3 protein: CASSIEGQGTDTQYF
CDR3 DNA: TGTGCCAGTAGTATCGAGGGACAGGGCACAGATACGCAGTATTTT

D gene: -
J gene: TRBJ1-1
V gene: TRBV6-5
clone size: -
CDR3 protein: CASRIQGNGNTEAFF
CDR3 DNA: TGTGCCAGCAGAATTCAGGGAAACGGGAACACTGAAGCTTTCTTT

D gene: -
J gene: TRBJ1-3
V gene: TRBV5-6
clone size: -
CDR3 protein: CASSLGPWEGNTIYF
CDR3 DNA: TGTGCCAGCAGCTTGGGTCCCTGGGAGGGAAACACCATATATTTT

D gene: TRBD2
J gene: TRBJ2-5
V gene: TRBV11-3
clone size: -
CDR3 protein: CASSLGLAEQETQYF
CDR3 DNA: TGTGCCAGCAGCTTGGGACTAGCGGAACAGGAGACCCAGTACTTC

D gene: -
J gene: TRBJ2-1
V gene: TRBV7-8
clone size: few
CDR3 protein: CASSLATRSGEQFF
CDR3 DNA: TGTGCCAGCAGCTTAGCGACTCGGAGCGGGGAGCAGTTCTTC

D gene: TRBD1
J gene: TRBJ1-1
V gene: TRBV6-1
clone size: -
CDR3 protein: CASSEKQGTTEAFF
CDR3 DNA: TGTGCCAGCAGTGAAAAACAGGGGACCACTGAAGCTTTCTTT

D gene: -
J gene: TRBJ1-5
V gene: TRBV19
clone size: few
CDR3 protein: CASSIQKNQPQHF
CDR3 DNA: TGTGCCAGTAGTATCCAGAAGAATCAGCCCCAGCATTTT

D gene: -
J gene: TRBJ2-1
V gene: TRBV30
clone size: -
CDR3 protein: CAWTAGTKQFF
CDR3 DNA: TGTGCCTGGACCGCGGGTACAAAACAGTTCTTC

D gene: -
J gene: TRBJ2-7
V gene: TRBV3-1/TRBV3-2
clone size: -
CDR3 protein: CASSQVQGVFEQYF
CDR3 DNA: TGTGCCAGCAGCCAAGTACAGGGCGTTTTCGAGCAGTACTTC

D gene: -
J gene: TRBJ1-1
V gene: TRBV30
clone size: few
CDR3 protein: CAWSVLRNTEAFF
CDR3 DNA: TGTGCCTGGAGTGTTTTGAGAAACACTGAAGCTTTCTTT

D gene: -
J gene: TRBJ2-7
V gene: TRBV5-1
clone size: -
CDR3 protein: CASSREGQTYEQYF
CDR3 DNA: TGCGCCAGCTCGCGCGAGGGGCAAACCTACGAGCAGTACTTC

D gene: TRBD2
J gene: TRBJ2-3
V gene: TRBV5-1
clone size: -
CDR3 protein: CASRSGLAGVDTQYF
CDR3 DNA: TGCGCCAGCAGGTCGGGACTAGCGGGAGTAGATACGCAGTATTTT

D gene: -
J gene: TRBJ2-1
V gene: TRBV4-2
clone size: -
CDR3 protein: CASSQDLRSGEQFF
CDR3 DNA: TGTGCCAGCAGCCAAGATCTCAGGAGTGGTGAGCAGTTCTTC

D gene: -
J gene: TRBJ1-2
V gene: TRBV5-4
clone size: few
CDR3 protein: CASSPSWGARVHGYTF
CDR3 DNA: TGTGCCAGCAGCCCGTCCTGGGGGGCGCGGGTCCATGGCTACACCTTC

D gene: -
J gene: TRBJ2-5
V gene: TRBV9
clone size: -
CDR3 protein: CASSAEQAGGETQYF
CDR3 DNA: TGTGCCAGCAGCGCCGAACAGGCGGGTGGAGAGACCCAGTACTTC

D gene: -
J gene: TRBJ1-2
V gene: TRBV7-2
clone size: few
CDR3 protein: CASSLAPRNYGYTF
CDR3 DNA: TGTGCCAGCAGCTTAGCGCCCAGGAACTATGGCTACACCTTC

D gene: -
J gene: TRBJ1-1
V gene: TRBV2
clone size: -
CDR3 protein: CASRTDRMNTEAFF
CDR3 DNA: TGTGCCAGCAGGACGGATAGAATGAACACTGAAGCTTTCTTT

D gene: TRBD1
J gene: TRBJ1-4
V gene: TRBV7-9
clone size: -
CDR3 protein: CASSPRGQGATNEKLFF
CDR3 DNA: TGTGCCAGCAGCCCCCGGGGACAGGGTGCAACTAATGAAAAACTGTTTTTT